Listed below are T cell receptor beta chains from one sample, sequenced in a study of patients and donors after allogeneic stem cell transplantation. TCRdb processed the RT-PCR reads anew with MiXCR; each CDR3 protein has one entry. The profile shows about a million distinct CDR3 sequences, roughly 17% of them singletons. The material sequenced was blood, either unsorted or a sorted T cell fraction (not recorded which). The receptor set was obtained from a human donor who was either an allogeneic HSCT recipient or a stem cell or donor lymphocyte infusion donor (not recorded which). It is not recorded whose cells these are; they may come from a transplant donor. Each CDR3 is given with its conserved first and last residue. D genes are given only for firm matches. A row's size may be missing; if present it is once, few, many or a size class.

>many|17|TRBJ1-5|TRBV10-3|NA
CAISDGRGPGSNQPQHF
TGTGCCATCAGTGACGGAAGGGGACCGGGTAGCAATCAGCCCCAGCATTTT
>few|16|TRBJ2-1|TRBV3-1|TRBD2
CASSQDGSGIYNEQFF
TGTGCCAGCAGCCAGGACGGTAGCGGGATCTACAATGAGCAGTTCTTC
>once|13|TRBJ2-1|TRBV3-1|NA
CASSPWESNEQFF
TGTGCCAGCAGCCCCTGGGAGTCCAATGAGCAGTTCTTC
>few|15|TRBJ2-2|TRBV29-1|TRBD1
CSVVEQGVGAGELFF
TGCAGCGTCGTGGAGCAGGGGGTAGGAGCCGGGGAGCTGTTTTTT
>few|13|TRBJ2-1|TRBV24-1|NA
CATLAGPLDEQFF
TGTGCCACCCTGGCGGGACCTTTGGATGAGCAGTTCTTC
>NA|16|TRBJ2-3|TRBV5-1|NA
CASSLGGRGRTDTQYF
TGCGCCAGCAGCTTGGGGGGCAGGGGACGCACAGATACGCAGTATTTT
>few|13|TRBJ2-1|TRBV2|NA
CASTRTVYNEQFF
TGTGCCAGCACCCGGACAGTTTACAATGAGCAGTTCTTC
>NA|16|TRBJ2-5|TRBV4-3|TRBD2
CASSQDGTSGEETQYF
TGCGCCAGCAGCCAAGATGGGACTAGCGGGGAAGAGACCCAGTACTTC
>few|11|TRBJ1-2|TRBV20-1|NA
CSARVSGGYTF
TGCAGTGCTAGAGTATCGGGCGGCTACACCTTC
>NA|14|TRBJ1-2|TRBV7-2|TRBD1
CASSSTGQGYGYTF
TGTGCCAGCAGCTCGACGGGACAGGGCTATGGCTACACCTTC
>NA|14|TRBJ1-1|TRBV30|TRBD1
CAWSAYRGNTEAFF
TGTGCCTGGAGTGCCTACAGGGGGAACACTGAAGCTTTCTTT
>many|18|TRBJ2-1|TRBV4-3|NA
CASSQDLGRHSSYNEQFF
TGCGCCAGCAGCCAAGACCTCGGACGCCACTCCAGCTACAATGAGCAGTTCTTC
>few|14|TRBJ1-1|TRBV11-2|NA
CASSLDLMNTEAFF
TGTGCCAGCAGCTTAGATCTAATGAACACTGAAGCTTTCTTT
>few|14|TRBJ1-5|TRBV20-1|NA
CSASAGIGNQPQHF
TGCAGTGCTAGTGCCGGGATCGGCAATCAGCCCCAGCATTTT
>NA|15|TRBJ1-1|TRBV20-1|TRBD1
CSARGNTGAGTEAFF
TGCAGTGCTAGAGGGAACACAGGGGCGGGCACTGAAGCTTTCTTT
>few|16|TRBJ1-4|TRBV5-1|TRBD1
CASSPLVRTGREKLFF
TGCGCCAGCAGCCCCCTGGTCCGGACAGGGCGTGAAAAACTGTTTTTT
>few|15|TRBJ2-5|TRBV7-9|TRBD1
CASRATGGALGTQYF
TGTGCCAGCAGAGCGACAGGGGGCGCTTTGGGGACCCAGTACTTC
>NA|18|TRBJ2-2|TRBV6-1|TRBD1
CASSLTLAAGGYTGELFF
TGTGCCAGCAGCCTGACCCTCGCCGCAGGGGGCTACACCGGGGAGCTGTTTTTT
>NA|17|TRBJ2-1|TRBV7-8|TRBD2
CASSLARTSGDHNEQFF
TGTGCCAGCAGCTTAGCGCGGACTAGCGGGGACCACAATGAGCAGTTCTTC
>few|13|TRBJ2-7|TRBV4-3|NA
CASSQWVSYEQYF
TGCGCCAGCAGCCAATGGGTTTCCTACGAGCAGTACTTC
>NA|15|TRBJ2-7|TRBV6-1|TRBD1
CASSAGTGHSYEQYF
TGTGCCAGCAGCGCCGGGACAGGGCACTCCTACGAGCAGTACTTC
>few|14|TRBJ1-4|TRBV18|NA
CASSPGPSGEKLFF
TGTGCCAGCTCACCAGGACCCTCAGGGGAAAAACTGTTTTTT
>NA|14|TRBJ2-1|TRBV9|NA
CASSVAPRPNEQFF
TGTGCCAGCAGCGTAGCCCCCAGGCCAAATGAGCAGTTCTTC
>many|14|TRBJ1-1|TRBV5-1|NA
CASRHRGLNTEAFF
TGCGCCAGCAGGCATCGGGGGCTGAACACTGAAGCTTTCTTT
>few|14|TRBJ2-5|TRBV9|NA
CASSPGAGQETQYF
TGTGCCAGCAGCCCTGGGGCGGGACAAGAGACCCAGTACTTC
>many|13|TRBJ2-7|TRBV27|NA
CASSPRDTGEQYF
TGTGCCAGCAGTCCGAGGGACACGGGCGAGCAGTACTTC
>many|12|TRBJ2-5|TRBV12-3/TRBV12-4|NA
CASSLRGETQYF
TGTGCCAGCAGTTTAAGGGGGGAGACCCAGTACTTC
>NA|18|TRBJ2-1|TRBV5-1|TRBD2
CASSQARPGLAGYNEQFF
TGCGCCAGCAGCCAGGCTCGTCCGGGACTAGCGGGATACAATGAGCAGTTCTTC
>few|13|TRBJ1-4|TRBV20-1|NA
CSARDQGIEKLFF
TGCAGTGCTAGAGACCAGGGAATTGAAAAACTGTTTTTT
>few|15|TRBJ2-7|TRBV7-2|NA
CASSLERRGAHEQYF
TGTGCCAGCAGCTTAGAGAGACGGGGGGCTCACGAGCAGTACTTC
>few|13|TRBJ1-2|TRBV12-3/TRBV12-4|NA
CASSPHGGYGYTF
TGTGCCAGCAGTCCCCATGGGGGCTATGGCTACACCTTC
>few|16|TRBJ2-2|TRBV5-1|TRBD2
CASSPTSGSLAGELFF
TGCGCCAGCAGCCCGACTAGCGGGAGTTTAGCTGGGGAGCTGTTTTTT
>NA|15|TRBJ1-4|TRBV4-1|TRBD1
CASSPETGINEKLFF
TGCGCCAGCAGCCCAGAGACAGGGATTAATGAAAAACTGTTTTTT
>once|13|TRBJ2-7|TRBV7-2|NA
CATSGLPGYEQYF
TGTGCCACCTCGGGACTCCCTGGGTACGAGCAGTACTTC
>NA|12|TRBJ2-7|TRBV20-1|NA
CSARGPTYEQYF
TGCAGTGCAAGGGGACCGACCTACGAGCAGTACTTC
>few|15|TRBJ2-1|TRBV3-1|TRBD2
CASSPRGRAGDEQFF
TGTGCCAGCAGCCCTCGCGGGAGGGCCGGAGATGAGCAGTTCTTC
>few|13|TRBJ1-1|TRBV30|NA
CAWSVGSLTEAFF
TGTGCCTGGAGTGTAGGGAGTCTCACTGAAGCTTTCTTT
>NA|19|TRBJ2-4|TRBV29-1|TRBD2
CSVEIRLAGAPGAKNIQYF
TGCAGCGTTGAAATCAGACTAGCGGGGGCCCCCGGAGCCAAAAACATTCAGTACTTC
>NA|12|TRBJ2-7|TRBV29-1|NA
CSVEGATYEQYF
TGCAGCGTTGAAGGAGCGACCTACGAGCAGTACTTC
>few|17|TRBJ1-1|TRBV6-2/TRBV6-3|NA
CASSYSIGEEGGTEAFF
TGTGCCAGCAGTTACAGTATTGGGGAAGAGGGAGGCACTGAAGCTTTCTTT
>NA|14|TRBJ1-6|TRBV18|NA
CASSPLRGNSPLHF
TGTGCCAGCTCACCCCTACGCGGGAATTCACCCCTCCACTTT
>NA|15|TRBJ2-1|TRBV12-3/TRBV12-4|TRBD2
CASSPAREGRNEQFF
TGTGCCAGCAGTCCCGCGCGGGAGGGCCGTAATGAGCAGTTCTTC